These 18 T cell receptor beta chains were all obtained from the same sample, sequenced in a study of T cell responses to AZD1222 COVID-19 vaccine. This table comes from immunoSEQ multiplex PCR, and its TCRdb copy is limited to in-frame clones, with some not included. The sample lists more than 150,000 clones; 91% were seen once. The specimen was peripheral blood, collected on day 0 of AZD1222 vaccination. These receptors all come from an adult in good health.

This chain uses TRBV5-6 with TRBJ2-3; 10 bases are shared with TRBD1. V dropped 3 bases and J dropped 2; count of bases not matched to a gene: 9. Germline CDR1 SGHDT, CDR2 YYEEEE. This CDR3 is 17 amino acids long. CDR3 sequence reads: CASSSESGQGFTDTQYF. For the CDR3, the DNA is TGTGCCAGCAGCTCCGAATCGGGACAGGGGTTCACAGATACGCAGTATTTT.

DNA for the CDR3: TGTGCCAGCAGGCCCGGGACCGACGGCTATGGCTACACCTTC. It is translated as CASRPGTDGYGYTF. The chain employs TRBV28 and TRBJ1-2, with D possibly TRBD1 on 5 matching bases. Germline V CDR1 and CDR2: MDHEN, SYDVKM. V was trimmed by 6 bases and J by 4 bases, leaving 15 bases between them. The CDR3 spans 14 residues.

The chain joins TRBV7-2 to TRBJ2-1; the D call may be TRBD1 or TRBD2 (5 bases each). V gave up 6 bases and J gave up 7 bases, with 13 bases separating them. This CDR3 contains 13 residues. Germline lookup yields CDR1 SGHTA and CDR2 FQGNSA. The CDR3 loop reads CASRGPPGNEQFF. DNA for the CDR3: TGTGCCAGCAGGGGACCCCCGGGGAATGAGCAGTTCTTC.

The J gene is TRBJ1-5, the V gene TRBV28, with 12 bases that match TRBD1. The CDR3 spans 16 residues. Germline assignment: CDR1 MDHEN and CDR2 SYDVKM. The ends lost 5 bases at V and 6 bases at J; junction bases unmatched: 8. CDR3 sequence: CASSLVRDRGRQPQHF. The CDR3 DNA reads as TGTGCCAGCAGTCTTGTCCGGGACAGGGGGCGTCAGCCCCAGCATTTT.

The J gene is TRBJ2-1, the V gene TRBV11-3; D is ambiguous. The germline V gene encodes CDR1 SGHNT and CDR2 YENEEA. CDR3 size: 15 residues. V dropped 0 bases and J dropped 10 bases, with 16 bases sitting between them. CDR3 nucleotides: TGTGCCAGCAGCTTAGAAGCTGCCATAAGCCGCGAGCAGTTCTTC. As protein: CASSLEAAISREQFF.

J is TRBJ1-5 and V is TRBV24-1, with TRBD1 as a possible D gene (5 bases). The CDR3 extends over 13 amino acids. Germline loops: CDR1 KGHDR, CDR2 SFDVKD. V was cut by 5 bases and J by 7 bases, with 11 bases left in between. This chain's CDR3 is CATSAQPGQPQHF. CDR3 DNA sequence: TGTGCCACCAGTGCGCAGCCAGGGCAGCCCCAGCATTTT.

The J gene is TRBJ1-1, the V gene TRBV29-1; D call uncertain. The CDR3 consists of 13 residues. V lost 0 bases and J 1 base, leaving 6 bases between the germline ends. Looked up from germline, CDR1 is SQVTM and CDR2 is ANQGSEA. For the CDR3, the DNA is TGCAGCGTTGAAGAAGGGAAGAACACTGAAGCTTTCTTT. Its translation: CSVEEGKNTEAFF.

The V gene is TRBV28, the J gene TRBJ1-4; D may be TRBD1 (6 bases). Germline CDR1 MDHEN, CDR2 SYDVKM. The CDR3 spans 16 residues. The V end was cut by 3 bases, the J end by 0 bases, with 11 bases between. The CDR3 loop reads CASSLRTVATNEKLFF. The CDR3, as DNA: TGTGCCAGCAGTTTGAGGACAGTTGCAACTAATGAAAAACTGTTTTTT.

V usage is TRBV3-1 (or the pseudogene TRBV3-2) and J usage is TRBJ1-6; 7 positions agree with TRBD1. Trimming removed 0 bases from V and 5 bases from J; junction bases left unmatched: 10. The CDR3 extends over 18 amino acids. Germline-derived CDR1 and CDR2 are LGHDT and YNNKEL (reference sequence). The CDR3 DNA is TGTGCCAGCAGCCAAGAGCGGGGAGGGGGCATAAATAATTCACCCCTCCACTTT. Residues: CASSQERGGGINNSPLHF.

The rearrangement joins TRBV5-1 to TRBJ1-2, with unresolved D. CDR3 length equals 15 residues. The germline V gene encodes CDR1 SGHRS and CDR2 YFSETQ. V was shortened by 2 bases and J by 4 bases, with 15 bases between the two germline ends. DNA of the CDR3: TGCGCCAGCAGCTTCTCCCTGAGCATGAGCTATGGCTACACCTTC. Translation gives CASSFSLSMSYGYTF.

The chain uses TRBV5-1 and TRBJ2-3; D uncertain. Germline V lookup: CDR1 SGHRS, CDR2 YFSETQ. With 4 bases removed from V and 6 bases from J, the gap between germline ends came to 9 bases. The CDR3 length is 12 residues. The CDR3 region is CASSRNEDTQYF. The CDR3 DNA is TGCGCCAGCAGCAGGAACGAGGATACGCAGTATTTT. The variable domain in full, with the rest retrieved from reference TRBV5-1 and TRBJ2-3, is KAGVTQTPRYLIKTRGQQVTLSCSPISGHRSVSWYQQTPGQGLQFLFEYFSETQRNKGNFPGRFSGRQFSNSRSEMNVSTLELGDSALYLCASSRNEDTQYFGPGTRLTVL.

This chain links TRBV24-1 with TRBJ2-1; possibly TRBD1 for D (6 bases). CDR1 is KGHDR, CDR2 SFDVKD, per germline. This CDR3 is built from 12 residues. V shed 2 bases and J shed 8 bases, with 6 bases lying between them. Here the CDR3 reads CATSDWGHEQFF. As DNA, the CDR3 is TGTGCCACCAGTGATTGGGGGCATGAGCAGTTCTTC.

CDR3 coding DNA: TGTGCCAGCAGCCAGCGCACAGATACGCAGTATTTT. Its protein is CASSQRTDTQYF. The V and J genes are TRBV3-1 (or the pseudogene TRBV3-2) and TRBJ2-3; no definite D call. The V and J ends lost 3 bases and 1 base respectively, with 2 bases between them. The CDR3 sequence is 12 residues long. Germline V gene sequence: CDR1 LGHDT, CDR2 YNNKEL (reference sequence).

In this sample, this clone turned up a few times. The J gene is TRBJ2-7, the V gene TRBV7-9, with D possibly being TRBD1 or TRBD2 (6 bases each). In germline, CDR1 is SEHNR, CDR2 FQNEAQ (reference sequence). The CDR3 has 12 residues. Trimming took 2 bases from V and 12 from J, leaving 14 bases between them. The DNA for the CDR3 is TGTGCCAGCAGCTTACCCCCTGGGGGGCGGTACTTC. It translates to CASSLPPGGRYF.

The table lists this clone with a count of one. This chain connects TRBV28 to TRBJ1-1; no clear D gene. CDR3 length: 10 amino acids. Germline CDR1 MDHEN, CDR2 SYDVKM. Deletions cut 11 bases from V and 9 bases from J, with 13 bases between. The CDR3 region has the DNA TGTGCCGCCGTAGCGGGGAAAGCTTTCTTT. The encoded protein is CAAVAGKAFF.

The CDR3 loop is CASSSGGLGYTF. For the CDR3, the DNA is TGTGCCAGCAGTTCGGGAGGGTTGGGCTACACCTTC. The chain uses TRBV28 and TRBJ1-2; no clear D gene. The germline V gene encodes CDR1 MDHEN and CDR2 SYDVKM. The CDR3 covers 12 residues. The ends were cut back, 4 bases at V and 8 bases at J, with 11 bases in the middle.

The chain carries TRBV12-3 or TRBV12-4 and TRBJ2-1; the D gene is possibly TRBD1 (6 bases). V lost 5 bases and J lost 4, with 9 bases in between. This CDR3 region has 13 residues. DNA of the CDR3: TGTGCCAGCAGTCTTGGACAGTACAATGAGCAGTTCTTC. As protein: CASSLGQYNEQFF.

V and J are TRBV11-2 and TRBJ1-1; no definite D call. V gave up 2 bases and J gave up 11 bases, with 21 bases separating them. The germline gives CDR1 SGHAT, CDR2 FQNNGV. The CDR3 spans 15 residues. The CDR3, as DNA: TGTGCCAGCAGCTTATGGTCGGCACGCTTTGCGGAGGCTTTCTTT. It codes for CASSLWSARFAEAFF.